This TCR beta chain came from a study of T cell repertoires in cytomegalovirus infection. Study information: Public TCR beta signatures provided an indication of both CMV infection and a matching HLA type. Findings of the study overall: Cumulative public TCR beta family frequency identified CMV carriers with the relevant HLA. There were HLA-C-restricted CMV-specific TCR beta clonotypes dominating the ex vivo response.

Turning to this clonotype: Its antigen remains unknown.

TCRdb called the reads again in MiXCR, with one record for every CDR3 protein. The sample comprises about 130,000 distinct CDR3 sequences, roughly a quarter of which are singletons, and 34% rests with the top ten. The CDR3 has 15 amino acids. CDR1 is MNHEY, CDR2 SVGAGI, per germline. The ends were cut back, 6 bases at V and 0 bases at J, with 12 bases in the middle. The source of this sequence is a human donor in good health (CMV status not recorded). Some clones in this sample may be carry-over from other donors' samples. The specimen was PBMCs, sequenced either directly or after in vitro stimulation (not recorded which). The chain recombines TRBV6-5 with TRBJ1-3; no firm D call. Written as DNA, the CDR3 is TGTGCCAGCAGGGGCCGACACCGCTCTGGAAACACCATATATTTT. Protein product: CASRGRHRSGNTIYF.